The rows below give T cell receptor beta chains drawn from one sample of a study of T cells in Graves' hyperthyroidism and ophthalmopathy. TCRdb reanalysed the multiplex PCR reads using MiXCR and keeps one entry per CDR3 protein. The sample includes 410,000 or so distinct CDR3 sequences, roughly 14% of them seen just once. Sequenced material: blood. These TCRs come from a man between 18 and 35 years old with Graves' ophthalmopathy. Both conserved end residues are part of each CDR3. The D gene is left open where the match is weak. The size entry is marked missing in some rows and otherwise reads once, few, many or a size class.

TRBJ1-2	TRBV29-1	many	TRBD1	CSVETGGNYGYTF	TGCAGCGTTGAGACAGGGGGAAACTATGGCTACACCTTC
TRBJ1-6	TRBV9	.	.	CASSAGGGAKSPLHF	TGTGCCAGCAGCGCCGGGGGGGGGGCAAAGTCACCCCTCCACTTT
TRBJ1-3	TRBV5-1	many	.	CASSSWMGNTIYF	TGCGCCAGCAGCTCTTGGATGGGAAACACCATATATTTT
TRBJ1-4	TRBV11-2	many	.	CASSLGNRGSEKLFF	TGTGCCAGCAGCCTAGGAAATAGGGGCTCCGAAAAACTGTTTTTT
TRBJ1-3	TRBV6-1	.	.	CASSRRQGSSGNTIYF	TGTGCCAGCAGTCGGAGACAAGGGAGCTCTGGAAACACCATATATTTT
TRBJ2-1	TRBV15	.	TRBD1	CATSNRGYNEQFF	TGTGCCACCAGCAACAGGGGCTACAATGAGCAGTTCTTC
TRBJ1-1	TRBV19	.	.	CASTFGGARTEAFF	TGTGCCAGTACCTTTGGGGGGGCGCGAACTGAAGCTTTCTTT
TRBJ2-4	TRBV20-1	.	.	CSAATGLAKNIQYF	TGCAGTGCCGCGACAGGACTAGCCAAAAACATTCAGTACTTC
TRBJ2-6	TRBV7-2	few	.	CASSLEGGANVLTF	TGTGCCAGCAGCTTAGAGGGGGGGGCCAACGTCCTGACTTTC
TRBJ2-5	TRBV6-1	many	.	CASSPTGTDQETQYF	TGTGCCAGCAGTCCAACCGGGACGGACCAAGAGACCCAGTACTTC
TRBJ2-2	TRBV3-1	many	.	CASSQPRVVEPGELFF	TGTGCCAGCAGCCAGCCGCGGGTAGTGGAGCCCGGGGAGCTGTTTTTT
TRBJ2-3	TRBV3-1	few	.	CASSQGKRRSSTDTQYF	TGTGCCAGCAGCCAAGGAAAACGGCGGTCTAGCACAGATACGCAGTATTTT
TRBJ1-6	TRBV12-3/TRBV12-4	many	.	CASSFNPLGQYNSPLHF	TGTGCCAGCAGTTTCAACCCCCTCGGGCAATATAATTCACCCCTCCACTTT
TRBJ1-1	TRBV6-1	many	.	CASSYHSEWSLAEAFF	TGTGCCAGCAGTTATCATTCCGAGTGGAGCTTAGCTGAAGCTTTCTTT
TRBJ2-7	TRBV20-1	.	TRBD2	CSARDLRTSGRSYEQYF	TGCAGTGCTAGAGATCTCCGGACTAGCGGGAGATCCTACGAGCAGTACTTC
TRBJ2-1	TRBV13	many	TRBD2	CASSLEKREVLNEQFF	TGTGCCAGCAGCTTAGAGAAGCGGGAGGTTCTAAATGAGCAGTTCTTC
TRBJ2-4	TRBV11-2	many	.	CASSVRGSANIQYF	TGTGCCAGCAGCGTCAGGGGTTCGGCGAACATTCAGTACTTC
TRBJ1-6	TRBV18	many	.	CASSPAGTRNSPLHF	TGTGCCAGCTCACCGGCCGGGACAAGAAATTCACCCCTCCACTTT
TRBJ2-1	TRBV6-1	.	TRBD2	CASSLQSGRSVNEQFF	TGTGCCAGCAGTCTTCAAAGCGGGAGATCCGTTAATGAGCAGTTCTTC
TRBJ2-1	TRBV2	many	TRBD2	CASSERRRGGYYSEQFF	TGTGCCAGCAGTGAACGTAGGCGGGGGGGGTACTACAGTGAGCAGTTCTTC
TRBJ2-1	TRBV7-8	many	TRBD2	CASSLVTTSVFCEQFF	TGTGCCAGCAGCTTAGTTACGACTAGCGTCTTCTGTGAGCAGTTCTTC
TRBJ2-5	TRBV3-1	.	TRBD2	CASNSGPGGQETQYF	TGTGCCAGCAACTCGGGACCGGGGGGTCAAGAGACCCAGTACTTC